What follows describes a single T cell receptor beta chain. It may be a read error: a sequence one base away is much more abundant. This specimen comes from a study of patients and donors after allogeneic stem cell transplantation. TCRdb reprocessed the RT-PCR reads with MiXCR, giving one entry per CDR3 protein. The table has about 230,000 distinct CDR3 sequences, around 14% seen once. The material sequenced was blood, either unsorted or a sorted T cell fraction (not recorded which). The TCR originated in a human donor who was either an allogeneic HSCT recipient or a stem cell or donor lymphocyte infusion donor (not recorded which). It is not recorded whose cells these are; they may come from a transplant donor.

This CDR3 reads CTSSLLQADYGYTF. CDR3 in DNA: TGCACCAGCAGCTTGTTGCAGGCGGACTATGGCTACACCTTC. V usage is TRBV5-1 and J usage is TRBJ1-2; D ambiguous. CDR3 size: 14 residues. Per germline, CDR1 SGHRS and CDR2 YFSETQ.